These 4 T cell receptor beta chains share one sample of origin, sequenced in a study of blood T cells in healthy people across ages. Through a sample-barcoded 5' primer and a J-beta primer mix, a second PCR was run for roughly 7 to 12 cycles. TCRdb reanalysed the 5' RACE reads using MiXCR and keeps one entry per CDR3 protein. The repertoire includes about 750,000 distinct CDR3 sequences, 50% to 65% of them detected once, and roughly two fifths sits in the top ten. Input material: blood. All receptors come from a man older than 75 in good health.

On this clonotype itself: Sequence at one end of the junction differs from germline and may be a read error. V is TRBV7-3 and J is TRBJ2-1; possible D gene TRBD1, 5 bases. The CDR3 totals 13 residues. Germline CDR1 is SGHTA and CDR2 is FQGTGA. DNA for the CDR3: TGCGCCAGCAGCTCCCGACAGCACAATGGGCAGTTCTTC. Translated, it gives CASSSRQHNGQFF.

Here the CDR3 DNA reads TGTGCCAGCTCACTATCGGGACAGACATATGGCTACACCTTC. This encodes CASSLSGQTYGYTF. The chain employs TRBV18 and TRBJ1-2, with TRBD1 matching 7 bases. Germline CDR1 KGHSH, CDR2 LQKENI. V trimming: 4 bases; J trimming: 5 bases; junction bases outside the gene matches: 7. The CDR3 has 14 amino acids.

The chain links TRBV24-1 to TRBJ1-1; 12 positions agree with TRBD1. In germline, CDR1 is KGHDR, CDR2 SFDVKD. The V segment lost 3 bases and the J segment 1 base; nucleotides outside the gene matches: 2. The CDR3 consists of 16 residues. The CDR3 nucleotides read TGTGCCACCAGTGATCGGGACAGGGGGCCGAACACTGAAGCTTTCTTT. Translating it yields CATSDRDRGPNTEAFF.

The table lists this clonotype with a few counts. The chain is built from TRBV4-1 and TRBJ2-1; D uncertain. The CDR3 spans 17 residues. The V end lost 2 bases, the J end lost 0 bases, and 14 bases lay between the germline ends. Germline V gene data show CDR1 as MGHRA and CDR2 as YSYEKL. CDR3 sequence reads: CASSQQIPSVSYNEQFF. CDR3 bases: TGCGCCAGCAGCCAACAGATTCCGTCTGTCTCCTACAATGAGCAGTTCTTC.